The 28 T cell receptor beta chains reported below all come from one sample, sequenced in a study of OX40 agonist ivuxolimab in advanced cancers. Only in-frame clones appear in the TCRdb table, and some are missing; sequencing was by immunoSEQ multiplex PCR. The table has some 74,000 clones, roughly 90% seen once. Sequenced material: CD4+ or CD8+ T cells sorted from blood, taken in a trial of the OX40 agonist ivuxolimab. Receptor source: an adult with an advanced solid tumor such as melanoma, head and neck, liver or kidney cancer.

V is TRBV18 and J is TRBJ2-1; tentative D call: TRBD2 (5 bases). Germline V gives CDR1 KGHSH, CDR2 LQKENI. CDR3 length equals 15 residues. The V gene lost 3 bases and the J gene lost 2 bases, with 11 bases spanning the gap. CDR3 protein: CASSPGEITYNEQFF. The CDR3 DNA reads as TGTGCCAGCTCACCCGGGGAGATTACCTACAATGAGCAGTTCTTC.

The rearrangement uses TRBV15 and TRBJ2-2; a weak D match, TRBD2 (6 bases). The germline V gene has CDR1 LNHNV and CDR2 YYDKDF (reference sequence). Trimming removed 8 bases at V and 6 bases at J, with 13 bases between. The length of the CDR3 is 13 residues. The CDR3 loop is CATRSWEAGELFF. In DNA, the CDR3 is TGTGCCACCCGGAGTTGGGAGGCCGGGGAGCTGTTTTTT.

This rearrangement joins TRBV18 to TRBJ1-3; no firm D call. CDR1 and CDR2 from the germline V gene are KGHSH and LQKENI. Trimming removed 1 base at V and 0 bases at J, with 13 bases between. The CDR3 runs to 17 residues. CDR3 region: CASSPLSSRISGNTIYF. The DNA of the CDR3 is TGTGCCAGCTCACCACTCTCTTCCCGGATCTCTGGAAACACCATATATTTT. The full variable domain, in which reference TRBV18 and TRBJ1-3 provide the parts outside the CDR3, is NAGVMQNPRHLVRRRGQEARLRCSPMKGHSHVYWYRQLPEEGLKFMVYLQKENIIDESGMPKERFSAEFPKEGPSILRIQQVVRGDSAAYFCASSPLSSRISGNTIYFGEGSWLTVV.

The rearrangement uses TRBV25-1 and TRBJ1-4; possibly TRBD1 for D (6 bases). V lost 3 bases and J 8 bases, leaving 13 bases between the germline ends. The CDR3 totals 14 residues. The germline V gene encodes CDR1 MGHDK and CDR2 SYGVNS. Here the CDR3 reads CASSDSRGGEKLFF. The CDR3 nucleotides read TGTGCCAGCAGTGATTCCAGGGGTGGGGAAAAACTGTTTTTT.

The chain recombines TRBV19 with TRBJ2-1; D perhaps matches TRBD2 (5 bases). The V and J ends lost 5 bases and 3 bases respectively, with 17 bases between them. This CDR3 is 16 amino acids long. Germline values: CDR1 LNHDA, CDR2 SQIVND (reference sequence). The CDR3 coding sequence is TGTGCCAGTAGTTCCCTAGTGGGAGTGTTCTACAATGAGCAGTTCTTC. Protein: CASSSLVGVFYNEQFF. The variable domain in full, with the rest retrieved from reference TRBV19 and TRBJ2-1, is DGGITQSPKYLFRKEGQNVTLSCEQNLNHDAMYWYRQDPGQGLRLIYYSQIVNDFQKGDIAEGYSVSREKKESFPLTVTSAQKNPTAFYLCASSSLVGVFYNEQFFGPGTRLTVL.

The chain recombines TRBV6-5 with TRBJ2-5; the D is unclear. The germline gives CDR1 MNHEY, CDR2 SVGAGI. The CDR3 extends over 15 amino acids. Trimming stripped 3 bases from V and 2 bases from J, with 13 bases between. The CDR3 DNA reads as TGTGCCAGCAGTTATACCGGCGTGGGGCAAGAGACCCAGTACTTC. Translated: CASSYTGVGQETQYF.

The CDR3 coding sequence is TGCGCCAGCGGAATGACAGGACCAGATACGCAGTATTTT. This codes for CASGMTGPDTQYF. This chain uses TRBV5-1 with TRBJ2-3, with D possibly being TRBD1 (6 bases). This CDR3 is 13 amino acids long. Germline CDR1 reads SGHRS; CDR2 reads YFSETQ. The V and J ends lost 7 bases and 4 bases respectively, with 13 bases between them. Using reference TRBV5-1 and TRBJ2-3 for the parts outside the CDR3, the full variable domain is KAGVTQTPRYLIKTRGQQVTLSCSPISGHRSVSWYQQTPGQGLQFLFEYFSETQRNKGNFPGRFSGRQFSNSRSEMNVSTLELGDSALYLCASGMTGPDTQYFGPGTRLTVL.

This chain links TRBV9 with TRBJ1-1, with a weak D call TRBD1 (6 bases). Germline V lookup: CDR1 SGDLS, CDR2 YYNGEE. The CDR3 is made up of 14 amino acids. The V gene lost 3 bases and the J gene lost 1 base, with 10 bases spanning the gap. In nucleotides, the CDR3 is TGTGCCAGCAGCGGGCGGGGACAGAACACTGAAGCTTTCTTT. This encodes CASSGRGQNTEAFF.

The chain carries TRBV27 and TRBJ2-1; D is perhaps TRBD1 or TRBD2 (5 bases each). The CDR3 covers 17 residues. The germline gives CDR1 MNHEY, CDR2 SMNVEV (reference sequence). The V end was cut by 2 bases, the J end by 10 bases, with 24 bases between. CDR3 amino acids: CASSLPPTSLGVGEQFF. The CDR3 DNA follows: TGTGCCAGCAGTTTACCCCCGACCTCCCTGGGGGTAGGGGAGCAGTTCTTC.

This clone was seen a single time. The rearrangement joins TRBV7-9 to TRBJ2-1, with 13 bases that match TRBD2. Germline V CDR1 and CDR2: SEHNR, FQNEAQ (reference sequence). With 1 base clipped from V and 6 bases from J, the junction kept 3 bases outside the gene matches. This CDR3 is built from 16 residues. The CDR3 DNA reads as TGTGCCAGCAGCTTAGGGACTAGCGGGAGTTCCAATGAGCAGTTCTTC. Residues: CASSLGTSGSSNEQFF. Together with reference TRBV7-9 and TRBJ2-1, the CDR3 gives the full variable domain: DTGVSQNPRHKITKRGQNVTFRCDPISEHNRLYWYRQTLGQGPEFLTYFQNEAQLEKSRLLSDRFSAERPKGSFSTLEIQRTEQGDSAMYLCASSLGTSGSSNEQFFGPGTRLTVL.

The chain couples TRBV15 to TRBJ1-1; D is undetermined. Trimming removed 1 base from V and 4 bases from J, with 13 bases in between. This CDR3 contains 15 residues. Germline loops: CDR1 LNHNV, CDR2 YYDKDF (reference sequence). This CDR3 is CATSRGAADSTEAFF. CDR3 nucleotide sequence: TGTGCCACCAGCAGAGGAGCGGCAGACTCCACTGAAGCTTTCTTT.

The rearrangement links TRBV6-5 to TRBJ2-1; a weak D match, TRBD2 (6 bases). Germline lookup yields CDR1 MNHEY and CDR2 SVGAGI. Trimming removed 1 base at V and 0 bases at J, with 10 bases between. CDR3 length equals 16 residues. The CDR3 protein is CASSYYGGASYNEQFF. The CDR3 region has the DNA TGTGCCAGCAGTTACTACGGAGGGGCCTCCTACAATGAGCAGTTCTTC.

The chain combines TRBV29-1 with TRBJ1-1; TRBD1 is a possible D gene (5 bases). The CDR3 consists of 13 residues. Germline CDR1 is SQVTM and CDR2 is ANQGSEA. V gave up 2 bases and J gave up 4 bases, with 11 bases separating them. The CDR3 coding sequence is TGCAGCGTTGAAATCCAGGGTACCACTGAAGCTTTCTTT. It yields the protein CSVEIQGTTEAFF.

This clone was counted once. The rearrangement uses TRBV9 and TRBJ2-1, with TRBD2 matching 11 bases. Looked up from germline, CDR1 is SGDLS and CDR2 is YYNGEE. The CDR3 runs to 16 residues. J was trimmed by 5 bases and V by 0 bases; bases with no gene match: 4. The CDR3 DNA reads as TGTGCCAGCAGCGTAGGGAGTAGCGGGGGGGACAATGAGCAGTTCTTC. This codes for CASSVGSSGGDNEQFF.

The CDR3 region is CASRRASGRAGGDTQYF. The CDR3 bases are TGTGCCAGCAGGAGGGCAAGCGGGAGGGCGGGGGGAGATACGCAGTATTTT. The chain links TRBV5-4 to TRBJ2-3, with TRBD2 matching over 10 bases. Trimming at V came to 5 bases and at J to 5 bases, leaving 14 bases not matched to a gene. The CDR3 runs 17 residues. The germline V gene has CDR1 SGHNT and CDR2 YYREEE (reference sequence).

The chain is built from TRBV6-6 and TRBJ1-5; D is unclear. This CDR3 comprises 13 residues. V was pared by 6 bases and J by 0 bases, with 6 bases between. The V gene's germline CDR1 is MNHNY and CDR2 SVGAGI (reference sequence). CDR3 protein: CASRPDSNQPQHF. The CDR3 DNA reads as TGTGCCAGCAGGCCAGATAGCAATCAGCCCCAGCATTTT.

The genes are TRBV2 and TRBJ2-1; tentatively, D is TRBD2 (7 bases). The CDR3 is 12 residues long. Trimming stripped 7 bases from V and 13 bases from J, with 17 bases between. Per germline, CDR1 SNHLY and CDR2 FYNNEI. The CDR3 sequence is CASNLVGGGQFF. For the CDR3, the DNA is TGTGCCAGCAACCTCGTGGGGGGGGGCCAGTTCTTC.

This clone was observed once. The chain has TRBV2 and TRBJ2-7; perhaps TRBD1 as D (6 bases). Between the trimmed V and J ends, which lost 4 bases and 0 bases, there was a span of 10 bases. This CDR3 is 14 amino acids long. Germline CDR1 is SNHLY and CDR2 is FYNNEI. The CDR3 DNA reads as TGTGCCAGCAGTGTTACAGGGTTCTCCTACGAGCAGTACTTC. Residues: CASSVTGFSYEQYF.

The chain joins TRBV14 to TRBJ2-2, with D unclear. The CDR3 length is 12 residues. CDR1 is SGHDN and CDR2 is FVKESK in the germline V gene. V dropped 5 bases and J dropped 6 bases, with 7 bases sitting between them. This CDR3 is CASSSRPGELFF. CDR3 bases: TGTGCCAGCAGCTCCCGGCCCGGGGAGCTGTTTTTT.

This clone was seen only once. The genes are TRBV7-9 and TRBJ1-2, with 8 bases aligning to TRBD1. This CDR3 spans 17 amino acids. The ends lost 3 bases at V and 1 base at J; junction bases unmatched: 10. The germline V gene has CDR1 SEHNR and CDR2 FQNEAQ (reference sequence). The DNA of the CDR3 is TGTGCCAGCAGCTTGTCGGCAGGGGGCTTGAGTAACTATGGCTACACCTTC. It encodes CASSLSAGGLSNYGYTF.

The chain combines TRBV4-1 with TRBJ1-6; the D gene is possibly TRBD1 (5 bases). The germline V gene encodes CDR1 MGHRA and CDR2 YSYEKL. The CDR3 is 15 residues long. Trimming pared 3 bases from V and 10 bases from J, leaving 16 bases between. CDR3 bases: TGCGCCAGCAGCCAGCCGGACACTGTCGGATCACCCCTCCACTTT. Residues: CASSQPDTVGSPLHF.

This chain links TRBV11-2 with TRBJ2-3; weak D call: TRBD2 (5 bases). The germline V gene has CDR1 SGHAT and CDR2 FQNNGV. V lost 4 bases and J lost 6, with 17 bases in between. CDR3 length: 15 amino acids. CDR3 sequence (DNA): TGTGCCAGCAGCTCACGGGCGAGGGAAGCGGATACGCAGTATTTT. This translates into CASSSRAREADTQYF.

The rearrangement uses TRBV9 and TRBJ1-2, with D possibly being TRBD1 (5 bases). In germline, CDR1 is SGDLS, CDR2 YYNGEE. CDR3 length: 14 amino acids. The V gene lost 0 bases and the J gene lost 6 bases, with 12 bases spanning the gap. DNA of the CDR3: TGTGCCAGCAGCGTAGATCTGGGGGTCCATGGCTACACCTTC. Translated: CASSVDLGVHGYTF.

The chain uses TRBV19 and TRBJ1-5; D ambiguous. Between the trimmed V and J ends, which lost 6 bases and 7 bases, there was a span of 10 bases. This CDR3 has 12 amino acids. Germline lookup yields CDR1 LNHDA and CDR2 SQIVND (reference sequence). The CDR3 DNA follows: TGTGCCAGTAGGCAATTAGACCAGCCCCAGCATTTT. Translating gives CASRQLDQPQHF.

The rearrangement links TRBV30 to TRBJ2-1; 12 bases are shared with TRBD2. CDR3 length equals 17 residues. CDR1 and CDR2 (germline): GTSNPN, SVGIG (reference sequence). V lost 0 bases and J lost 5; bases outside the gene matches: 8. In DNA form, the CDR3 reads TGTGCCTGGAGTGTTACCCGGACTAGCGGGGCAAACAATGAGCAGTTCTTC. Protein: CAWSVTRTSGANNEQFF.

This chain joins TRBV5-6 and TRBJ2-5; TRBD2 is a possible D gene (7 bases). V gave up 5 bases and J gave up 5 bases, with 13 bases separating them. CDR3 length: 13 amino acids. Germline V lookup: CDR1 SGHDT, CDR2 YYEEEE. CDR3 loop: CASSMGGAETQYF. DNA for the CDR3: TGTGCCAGCAGTATGGGGGGGGCGGAGACCCAGTACTTC.

The chain carries TRBV5-1 and TRBJ2-5; 10 bases are a match to TRBD2. Looked up from germline, CDR1 is SGHRS and CDR2 is YFSETQ. Trimming cost V 2 bases and J 5 bases; bases outside gene matches: 18. The CDR3 contains 19 residues. In DNA form, the CDR3 reads TGCGCCAGCAGCTTCCGGGCTAGCGGGAGAATAGGGGGGGCGGAGACCCAGTACTTC. Translation: CASSFRASGRIGGAETQYF.

The rearrangement joins TRBV5-4 to TRBJ2-7; D unresolved. The V gene lost 4 bases and the J gene lost 0 bases, with 8 bases spanning the gap. The CDR3 covers 13 residues. The V gene's germline CDR1 is SGHNT and CDR2 YYREEE (reference sequence). The CDR3 reads CASSQFNSYEQYF. DNA of the CDR3: TGTGCCAGCAGCCAATTCAACTCCTACGAGCAGTACTTC.